This T cell receptor (delta chain) was profiled in a study of gamma-delta T cells after stem cell transplantation. TCRdb reanalysed the RT-PCR reads with CATT. There are around 1,200 delta-chain clones in the sample; 15% to 20% occur only once, and 30% lies in the top ten. Germline CDR1 and CDR2: TSWWSYY and QGS. The CDR3 contains 17 residues. Unmatched junction bases numbered 14, after V lost 6 bases and J lost 2 bases. The V call is TRDV1, the J call TRDJ1; 8 nucleotides align to TRDD3. The receptor was derived from a human donor. It is not recorded whose cells these are; they may come from a transplant donor. The sample was gamma-delta T cells. CDR3 coding DNA: TGTGCTCTTGGCTACGAGTGGGGGATTAAGATAACCGATAAACTCATCTTT. This codes for CALGYEWGIKITDKLIF.